Listed below are T cell receptor beta chains from one sample, sequenced in a study of cytomegalovirus exposure and HLA in healthy donors. Method: immunoSEQ multiplex PCR; TCRdb's copy keeps in-frame clones and lacks some. The sample lists about 120,000 clones, approximately 78% occurring once. Sequences were obtained from PBMCs. All receptors derive from a man in his forties in good health and CMV-seronegative. Both conserved end residues are part of each CDR3. D genes are given only for firm matches. The listing skips clone size in some rows; elsewhere it reads once, few, many or a size class.

V	D	J	size	DNA	CDR3
TRBV21-1	-	TRBJ1-5	-	TGTGCCAGCGCACACGGACCCGGGATTCAGCCCCAGCATTTT	CASAHGPGIQPQHF
TRBV28	-	TRBJ2-1	-	TGTGCCAGCAGTCCCCCCCACCAGCGCGGGCAGTTCTTC	CASSPPHQRGQFF
TRBV7-8	-	TRBJ2-7	-	TGTGCCAGCGGCCACTCCTACGAGCAGTACTTC	CASGHSYEQYF
TRBV18	TRBD1	TRBJ2-2	-	TGTGCCAGTAAGACACAGGGGAACGCCGGGGAGCTGTTTTTT	CASKTQGNAGELFF
TRBV6-1	TRBD1	TRBJ1-4	medium-sized	TGTGCCAGCAGTGAAGCGTCGGGGACAGGCGGGGAAAAACTGTTTTTT	CASSEASGTGGEKLFF
TRBV18	-	TRBJ1-4	-	TGTGCCAGCTCACTCACAGGGCGCACTAATGAAAAACTGTTTTTT	CASSLTGRTNEKLFF
TRBV5-8	-	TRBJ2-7	few	TGTGCCAGCAGCTTTAACAGGGCCCACGAGCAGTACTTC	CASSFNRAHEQYF
TRBV15	TRBD1	TRBJ2-1	-	TGTGCCACTAATCGGAGAGACAGGGGGTACAATGAGCAGTTCTTC	CATNRRDRGYNEQFF
TRBV27	-	TRBJ2-1	-	TGTGCCAGCAGTCCACCGGGACAAGTCTACAATGAGCAGTTCTTC	CASSPPGQVYNEQFF
TRBV5-4	TRBD2	TRBJ2-2	-	TGTGCCAGCAAGAAGGGACTAGCGGCAAACACCGGGGAGCTGTTTTTT	CASKKGLAANTGELFF
TRBV7-2	-	TRBJ1-1	-	TGTGCCAGCAGCTTGGTTCCAGGGAACACTGAAGCTTTCTTT	CASSLVPGNTEAFF
TRBV15	-	TRBJ1-2	-	TGTGCCACCAGCAGGTCGAACACGGAGTGGGGCTACACCTTC	CATSRSNTEWGYTF
TRBV13	-	TRBJ2-7	-	TGTGCCAGCAGCCTAAACGGTAGATTCTACGAGCAGTACTTC	CASSLNGRFYEQYF
TRBV18	TRBD1	TRBJ1-5	-	TGTGCCAGCTCACCAGGGACAGGGGGCCGGGGCCAGCCCCAGCATTTT	CASSPGTGGRGQPQHF
TRBV29-1	-	TRBJ2-2	once	TGCAGCGTTGGCTCAGACCTTAGGGGGAACACCGGGGAGCTGTTTTTT	CSVGSDLRGNTGELFF
TRBV10-3	-	TRBJ2-5	few	TGTGCCATCAGTGCCGTAGCGGTCAAAGAGACCCAGTACTTC	CAISAVAVKETQYF
TRBV9	TRBD2	TRBJ2-7	-	TGTGCCAGCAGCACAACTAGCGGGGGAGCCTACGAGCAGTACTTC	CASSTTSGGAYEQYF
TRBV6-6	TRBD2	TRBJ2-1	-	TGTGCCAGCAGGGGTGCGGGAGGGCCCGATGAGCAGTTCTTC	CASRGAGGPDEQFF
TRBV30	-	TRBJ1-2	-	TGTGCCGCGTTAAATGCTGGCTACACCTTC	CAALNAGYTF
TRBV28	TRBD1	TRBJ2-7	-	TGTGCCAGCAGTTCCAGACAGGGGGCCTCCTACGAGCAGTACTTC	CASSSRQGASYEQYF
TRBV28	TRBD1	TRBJ1-5	-	TGTGCCAGCAGTTTGGGGACAGGGTGGAATCAGCCCCAGCATTTT	CASSLGTGWNQPQHF
TRBV10-2	-	TRBJ1-2	-	TGCGCCAGCAGTGAGTCCTTTCGGTCGGCTAACTATGGCTACACCTTC	CASSESFRSANYGYTF
TRBV10-3	TRBD1	TRBJ2-2	once	TGTGCCATCAGTGGGGCCCCCGGGACAGGGACGAACACCGGGGAGCTGTTTTTT	CAISGAPGTGTNTGELFF
TRBV30	-	TRBJ1-1	-	TGTGCCTGGAGTGGGAGACAGTGGAACACTGAAGCTTTCTTT	CAWSGRQWNTEAFF
TRBV10-3	-	TRBJ1-2	-	TGTGCCATCAGGGGGGGGGCAGCCCTTAACTATGGCTACACCTTC	CAIRGGAALNYGYTF
TRBV5-1	TRBD2	TRBJ2-7	-	TGCGCCAGCAGCTTGGTGGGGGAGGGCACCCACGAGCAGTACTTC	CASSLVGEGTHEQYF
TRBV6-6	TRBD1	TRBJ1-2	-	TGTGCCAGCAGTTATCCGTCCGGGACAGACTATGGCTACACCTTC	CASSYPSGTDYGYTF
TRBV21-1	-	TRBJ1-1	-	TGTGCCCCAACCAAAGTAACGGGAATGAACACTGAAGCTTTCTTT	CAPTKVTGMNTEAFF
TRBV4-3	-	TRBJ2-4	once	TGCGCCAGCAGCCAAGATGGAGGAGCAAACATTCAGTACTTC	CASSQDGGANIQYF
TRBV7-2	TRBD1	TRBJ2-5	-	TGTGCCAGCAGCTTAGGCCAGGGGGACCGAGAGACCCAGTACTTC	CASSLGQGDRETQYF
TRBV7-2	TRBD2	TRBJ2-7	-	TGTGCCAGCAGCTTAGCCTCACTAGCGGGAGGCGCCTACGAGCAGTACTTC	CASSLASLAGGAYEQYF
TRBV9	TRBD2	TRBJ2-1	-	TGTGCCAGCAGCGACGGGACTAGCCGGAATGAGCAGTTCTTC	CASSDGTSRNEQFF
TRBV11-2	TRBD1	TRBJ2-4	-	TGTGCCAGCAGCTTAGTGTTGACAGGGGGCGCCAAAAACAGTCAGTACTTC	CASSLVLTGGAKNSQYF
TRBV30	-	TRBJ2-6	-	TGTGCCTGGGCCTTGGACAGCTCTGGGGCCAACGGCCTGACTTTC	CAWALDSSGANGLTF
TRBV5-4	TRBD2	TRBJ2-3	-	TGTGCCAGCAGCTTGGCCGTGTCGGGAGGGTCTGCAGATACGCAGTATTTT	CASSLAVSGGSADTQYF
TRBV11-2	TRBD1	TRBJ2-7	many	TGTGCCAGCAGCCCCAGGACAGGGGCCTACGAGCAGTACTTC	CASSPRTGAYEQYF
TRBV7-9	-	TRBJ2-2	-	TGTGCCAGCAGCTCCTGGACGGGAAACACCGGGGAGCTGTTTTTT	CASSSWTGNTGELFF
TRBV27	TRBD1	TRBJ2-1	-	TGTGCCAGCAGACGGAGGCAGGGGGCGGATGAGCAGTTCTTC	CASRRRQGADEQFF